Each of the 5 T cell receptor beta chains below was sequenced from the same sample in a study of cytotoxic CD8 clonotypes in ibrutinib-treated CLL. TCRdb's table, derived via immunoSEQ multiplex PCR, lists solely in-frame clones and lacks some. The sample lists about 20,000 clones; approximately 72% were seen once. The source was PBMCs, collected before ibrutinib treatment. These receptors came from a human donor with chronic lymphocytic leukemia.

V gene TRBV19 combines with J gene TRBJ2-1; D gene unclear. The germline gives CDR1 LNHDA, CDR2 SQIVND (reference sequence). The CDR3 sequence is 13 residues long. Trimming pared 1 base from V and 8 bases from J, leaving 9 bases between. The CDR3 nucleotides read TGTGCCAGTAGTATAGGTAAATTAGATGAGCAGTTCTTC. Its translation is CASSIGKLDEQFF.

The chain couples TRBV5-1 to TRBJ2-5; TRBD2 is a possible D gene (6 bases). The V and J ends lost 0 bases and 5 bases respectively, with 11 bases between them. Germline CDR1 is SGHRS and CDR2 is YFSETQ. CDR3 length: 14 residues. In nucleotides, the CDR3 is TGCGCCAGCAGCTTGGGGAGGGCTGTGGAGACCCAGTACTTC. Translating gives CASSLGRAVETQYF.

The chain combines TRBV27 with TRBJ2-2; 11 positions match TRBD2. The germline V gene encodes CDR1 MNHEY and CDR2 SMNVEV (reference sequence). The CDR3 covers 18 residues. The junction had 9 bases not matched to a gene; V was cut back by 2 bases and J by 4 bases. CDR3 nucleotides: TGTGCCAGCAGTTTAAGGCGGCTAGCGGGAGGTGGCACCGGGGAGCTGTTTTTT. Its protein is CASSLRRLAGGGTGELFF.

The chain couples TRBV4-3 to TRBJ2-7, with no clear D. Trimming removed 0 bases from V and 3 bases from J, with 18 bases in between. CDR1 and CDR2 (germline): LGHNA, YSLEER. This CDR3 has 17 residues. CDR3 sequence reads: CASSQEPPRQGLYEQYF. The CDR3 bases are TGCGCCAGCAGCCAAGAGCCCCCCAGGCAAGGGCTCTACGAGCAGTACTTC.

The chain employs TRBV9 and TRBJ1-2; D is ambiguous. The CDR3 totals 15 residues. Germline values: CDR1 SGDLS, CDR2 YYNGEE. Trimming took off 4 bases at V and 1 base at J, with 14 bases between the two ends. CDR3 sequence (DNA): TGTGCCAGCAGCCCAACCACCATGAGTAACTATGGCTACACCTTC. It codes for CASSPTTMSNYGYTF. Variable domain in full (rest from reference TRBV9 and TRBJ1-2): DSGVTQTPKHLITATGQRVTLRCSPRSGDLSVYWYQQSLDQGLQFLIQYYNGEERAKGNILERFSAQQFPDLHSELNLSSLELGDSALYFCASSPTTMSNYGYTFGSGTRLTVV.